A selection of T cell receptor beta chains follows, all from one sample in a study of OX40 agonist ivuxolimab in advanced cancers. TCRdb keeps only in-frame clones here, not all; method: immunoSEQ multiplex PCR. Here the sample spans 60,000 to 85,000 clones, 83% being singletons. Sequencing used CD4+ or CD8+ T cells sorted from blood, obtained in a trial of the OX40 agonist ivuxolimab. These receptor sequences come from an adult with an advanced solid tumor such as melanoma, head and neck, liver or kidney cancer. The conserved cysteine and the conserved F or W are not part of the CDR3 here. The D gene is left open where the match is weak. Expanded clones get a size class; other rows say once, few or many, or leave the size out.

>TRBJ1-1|NA|NA|TRBV6-5
ASSYRQSNTEAF
>TRBJ2-7|NA|TRBD1|TRBV7-2
ASSFSGGPEQY
>TRBJ1-4|NA|TRBD1|TRBV7-6
ASSTVTGATNEKLF
>TRBJ1-1|NA|NA|TRBV9
ASSVRGPMNTEAF
>TRBJ1-2|NA|TRBD1|TRBV18
ASSPSGTGNYGYT
>TRBJ1-3|NA|NA|TRBV30
AWSVGDSGNTIY
>TRBJ2-1|NA|NA|TRBV25-1
ASSGRLVGGLNEQF
>TRBJ1-5|NA|NA|TRBV30
AWSVGGNNQPQH
>TRBJ1-1|few|NA|TRBV25-1
ASSTTGNTEAF
>TRBJ2-5|NA|TRBD2|TRBV5-4
ASSRSGGAGETQY
>TRBJ2-4|NA|NA|TRBV4-2
ASSQYPLGGRENIQY
>TRBJ2-7|NA|NA|TRBV6-1
ASSEGTGQY
>TRBJ1-2|NA|NA|TRBV7-2
ASALGPTGSHGYT
>TRBJ2-3|NA|NA|TRBV9
ASSVFDGTDTQY
>TRBJ2-7|once|TRBD2|TRBV10-2
ASGHPRGGSYEQY
>TRBJ1-1|NA|TRBD1|TRBV28
ASSPTDRAHREAF
>TRBJ1-4|NA|NA|TRBV19
ASSNRAGRTNEKLF
>TRBJ1-1|NA|NA|TRBV18
ASYRDQNTEAF
>TRBJ1-1|NA|NA|TRBV29-1
SGGHSWSTPEAF
>TRBJ1-6|NA|TRBD1|TRBV7-9
ASSHGTGNSPLH
>TRBJ1-1|NA|NA|TRBV9
ASSPGGGGKNTEAF
>TRBJ2-1|NA|NA|TRBV29-1
SGTLAYNEQF
>TRBJ2-1|once|NA|TRBV6-5
ASRPARSYNEQF
>TRBJ2-7|NA|NA|TRBV5-6
ASSLKIRGEQY
>TRBJ1-1|NA|NA|TRBV6-1
ASSEQKNTEAF
>TRBJ2-1|NA|NA|TRBV5-5
ASSFRDRDNEQF
>TRBJ2-7|NA|NA|TRBV5-1
ASSLARVSTYEQY
>TRBJ2-1|once|NA|TRBV5-1
ASSLDGYNEQF
>TRBJ1-2|NA|TRBD1|TRBV10-3
AITWQGGGGYT
>TRBJ2-1|NA|NA|TRBV6-1
ASSEVGVEQF
>TRBJ1-1|NA|NA|TRBV10-3
AISETQNEAF
>TRBJ2-3|NA|NA|TRBV30
AWGTGTTSTDTQY
>TRBJ2-3|NA|TRBD1|TRBV9
ASSVGQGVDTQY
>TRBJ1-5|NA|TRBD1|TRBV7-9
ASSPGTGFNQPQH
>TRBJ2-5|NA|NA|TRBV10-3
ATRQNQETQY
>TRBJ2-1|NA|NA|TRBV5-1
ASSRTTGLNNNEQF
>TRBJ1-2|once|NA|TRBV29-1
SVDGGFRGYT
>TRBJ2-3|NA|TRBD2|TRBV30
AWGPGGGAGDTQY
>TRBJ2-3|few|NA|TRBV5-1
ASSLQGSRTDTQY
>TRBJ2-7|NA|NA|TRBV18
ASSPRDTKVYEQY
>TRBJ2-3|NA|TRBD2|TRBV2
ASSETRTSGGTDTQY
>TRBJ2-3|NA|NA|TRBV11-3
ASSLTQGDTQY
>TRBJ1-6|NA|TRBD1|TRBV4-2
ASSQGTGTNSPLH
>TRBJ2-3|once|TRBD1|TRBV10-3
AISDIRTGTDTQY
>TRBJ1-1|NA|NA|TRBV6-1
AISESELTEAF
>TRBJ2-3|NA|NA|TRBV5-8
ASSLGQWSTDTQY
>TRBJ2-1|once|NA|TRBV15
ATSRPSSNEQF
>TRBJ1-6|NA|TRBD1|TRBV11-3
ASSFGQGAGGSPLH